These 25 T cell receptor beta chains were sequenced from one sample in a study of blood T cell repertoires in COVID-19. The method was immunoSEQ multiplex PCR; TCRdb's version includes in-frame clones alone and lacks a portion of them. The table lists roughly 250,000 clones, about 90% of them singletons, with over 2.5% in the top ten. The sequenced sample was PBMCs or T cells enriched from blood (not recorded which). These TCRs come from a woman between 40 and 50 years old who had been exposed to COVID-19.

The chain is built from TRBV19 and TRBJ1-1, with D perhaps TRBD1 (6 bases). The germline CDR1 and CDR2 sequences are LNHDA and SQIVND (reference sequence). The CDR3 is 15 residues long. The V and J ends lost 5 bases and 2 bases respectively, with 15 bases between them. The CDR3 reads CASSATMTGNTEAFF. CDR3 coding DNA: TGTGCCAGTAGTGCAACAATGACAGGAAACACTGAAGCTTTCTTT.

The genes are TRBV7-3 and TRBJ2-7, with 10 nucleotides matching TRBD1. This CDR3 is 14 amino acids long. CDR1 is SGHTA, CDR2 FQGTGA, per germline. Unmatched junction bases numbered 5, after V lost 5 bases and J lost 4 bases. CDR3 DNA: TGTGCCAGCAGCAAAGACAGGGGGCAATACGAGCAGTACTTC. This gives the protein CASSKDRGQYEQYF.

Comments on this clone: Other nucleotide sequences from this sample produce the same CDR3. The chain employs TRBV3-1 (or the pseudogene TRBV3-2) and TRBJ1-2; weak D call: TRBD1 (6 bases). Germline CDR1 reads LGHDT; CDR2 reads YNNKEL (reference sequence). Trimming took off 0 bases at V and 8 bases at J, with 10 bases between the two ends. The CDR3 is made up of 13 amino acids. CDR3 in amino acids: CASSQDTGYGYTF. In DNA, the CDR3 is TGTGCCAGCAGCCAAGACACAGGGTACGGCTACACCTTC.

A few counts support this clone. The chain uses TRBV7-3 and TRBJ2-5; 10 nucleotides match TRBD1. Trimming removed 3 bases from V and 5 bases from J; junction bases left unmatched: 3. This CDR3 region has 14 residues. Germline V CDR1 and CDR2: SGHTA, FQGTGA. The CDR3 nucleotides read TGTGCCAGCAGCTTTCCGGGACAGGGGGAGACCCAGTACTTC. Its protein is CASSFPGQGETQYF.

The CDR3 sequence: CASSDRVWSGELFF. The CDR3 DNA reads as TGTGCCAGCAGTGACAGGGTTTGGTCCGGGGAGCTGTTTTTT. The chain couples TRBV25-1 to TRBJ2-2; a possible D gene is TRBD1 (5 bases). V was trimmed by 3 bases and J by 6 bases, leaving 11 bases between them. The germline gives CDR1 MGHDK, CDR2 SYGVNS. The CDR3 is 14 residues long.

The chain uses TRBV24-1 and TRBJ2-2; 10 bases match TRBD2. This CDR3 has 16 amino acids. V lost 8 bases, J lost 0 bases, and 5 bases stayed unmatched. Germline lookup yields CDR1 KGHDR and CDR2 SFDVKD. CDR3 sequence: CATTPGTSANTGELFF. In nucleotides, the CDR3 is TGTGCCACCACCCCCGGGACTAGCGCGAACACCGGGGAGCTGTTTTTT.

This clone has only one observation. V gene TRBV25-1 combines with J gene TRBJ1-2; the D is unclear. V gave up 3 bases and J gave up 4 bases, with 9 bases separating them. This CDR3 is built from 13 residues. CDR1 and CDR2 (germline): MGHDK, SYGVNS. The CDR3 nucleotides read TGTGCCAGCAGTGATTTCAGGTCCTATGGCTACACCTTC. Amino acid sequence: CASSDFRSYGYTF.

This chain connects TRBV7-9 to TRBJ1-2, with D hard to call. V was cut by 5 bases and J by 4 bases, with 11 bases left in between. Germline V gene data show CDR1 as SEHNR and CDR2 as FQNEAQ (reference sequence). The CDR3 covers 13 residues. The CDR3 sequence: CASSAGGLYGYTF. The CDR3 coding sequence is TGTGCCAGCAGCGCCGGCGGGCTCTATGGCTACACCTTC. Together with reference TRBV7-9 and TRBJ1-2, the CDR3 gives the full variable domain: DTGVSQNPRHKITKRGQNVTFRCDPISEHNRLYWYRQTLGQGPEFLTYFQNEAQLEKSRLLSDRFSAERPKGSFSTLEIQRTEQGDSAMYLCASSAGGLYGYTFGSGTRLTVV.

This rearrangement joins TRBV7-8 to TRBJ2-7; a weak D match, TRBD2 (6 bases). This CDR3 contains 13 residues. Germline CDR1 is SGHVS and CDR2 is FQNEAQ. Trimming removed 5 bases at V and 3 bases at J, with 11 bases between. In DNA form, the CDR3 reads TGTGCCAGCAGCCATCCCGGGGGCTACGAGCAGTACGTC. As protein: CASSHPGGYEQYV.

This chain uses TRBV19 with TRBJ1-2, with TRBD1 matching 7 bases. V was clipped by 9 bases and J by 2 bases; unmatched bases: 9. The CDR3 sequence is 14 residues long. Per germline, CDR1 LNHDA and CDR2 SQIVND (reference sequence). The chain's CDR3 is CASTNARGNYGYTF. The CDR3 DNA sequence: TGTGCCAGCACGAACGCCAGGGGGAACTATGGCTACACCTTC.

The chain recombines TRBV24-1 with TRBJ2-7; 14 bases line up with TRBD2. The CDR3 has 17 residues. V lost 4 bases to trimming and J lost 4 bases; unmatched junction nucleotides: 8. Germline values: CDR1 KGHDR, CDR2 SFDVKD. Written as DNA, the CDR3 is TGTGCCACCAGTGAGGGCGGGACTAGCGGGAGTTTGTACGAGCAGTACGTC. It codes for CATSEGGTSGSLYEQYV.

V gene TRBV14 combines with J gene TRBJ2-1, with D possibly matching TRBD1 (6 bases). Trimming removed 1 base at V and 10 bases at J, with 11 bases between. This CDR3 is 13 amino acids long. Germline CDR1 and CDR2: SGHDN and FVKESK. In DNA, the CDR3 is TGTGCCAGCAGCCAAGTTCCAACAGGGGAGCAGTTCTTC. It translates to CASSQVPTGEQFF.

The table lists this clone with a few counts. This rearrangement joins TRBV27 to TRBJ2-2; D may be TRBD2 (6 bases). The CDR3 runs to 17 residues. The V end lost 2 bases, the J end lost 5 bases, and 18 bases lay between the germline ends. The germline gives CDR1 MNHEY, CDR2 SMNVEV (reference sequence). This chain's CDR3 is CASSLVWGSEGTGELFF. CDR3 DNA sequence: TGTGCCAGCAGTTTAGTGTGGGGATCGGAGGGGACCGGGGAGCTGTTTTTT.

V usage is TRBV11-3 and J usage is TRBJ1-1; D call uncertain. V was pared by 7 bases and J by 9 bases, with 9 bases between. CDR1 SGHNT and CDR2 YENEEA come from the germline V gene. The CDR3 is 10 residues long. The CDR3 spells CASKLQKAFF. The CDR3 DNA follows: TGTGCCAGCAAGTTACAAAAAGCTTTCTTT.

The rearrangement joins TRBV19 to TRBJ1-2, with D unclear. Trimming stripped 0 bases from V and 2 bases from J, with 13 bases between. This CDR3 is 16 amino acids long. CDR1 LNHDA and CDR2 SQIVND come from the germline V gene (reference sequence). The chain's CDR3 is CASSIESGIPNYGYTF. The CDR3 region has the DNA TGTGCCAGTAGTATAGAGTCCGGGATCCCGAACTATGGCTACACCTTC.

V is TRBV7-9 and J is TRBJ1-2, with TRBD1 matching 10 bases. The CDR3 length is 16 residues. The V and J ends lost 2 bases and 3 bases, in that order; junction bases with no gene match: 6. CDR1 and CDR2 from the germline V gene are SEHNR and FQNEAQ (reference sequence). The CDR3 reads CASSLTRQGADYGYTF. The CDR3 nucleotides read TGTGCCAGCAGCTTAACCCGACAGGGGGCTGACTATGGCTACACCTTC.

The chain couples TRBV7-6 to TRBJ2-2; no clear D gene. Trimming pared 5 bases from V and 6 bases from J, leaving 19 bases between. The V gene's germline CDR1 is SGHVS and CDR2 FNYEAQ. The CDR3 length is 16 residues. DNA for the CDR3: TGTGCCAGCAGCCCCTCGGTCTTCAACCTCGCCGGGGAGCTGTTTTTT. This codes for CASSPSVFNLAGELFF.

The J gene is TRBJ1-2, the V gene TRBV6-5, with unresolved D. V lost 0 bases, J lost 8 bases, and 13 bases lay in between. Per germline, CDR1 MNHEY and CDR2 SVGAGI. The CDR3 loop spans 14 amino acids. CDR3 coding DNA: TGTGCCAGCAGTTACTCAGAGGGATGGGAGGGCTACACCTTC. Protein sequence: CASSYSEGWEGYTF.

The chain combines TRBV7-6 with TRBJ2-7, with 7 positions matching TRBD1. There are 15 residues in the CDR3. CDR1 and CDR2 (germline): SGHVS, FNYEAQ. J was trimmed by 3 bases and V by 0 bases; bases with no gene match: 5. The CDR3 loop is CASSLAGDSFYEQYF. Here the CDR3 DNA reads TGTGCCAGCAGCTTAGCGGGGGACAGCTTCTACGAGCAGTACTTC.

V usage is TRBV11-2 and J usage is TRBJ1-4; D is unclear. The CDR3 is 16 amino acids. Germline V gene sequence: CDR1 SGHAT, CDR2 FQNNGV. The V end lost 4 bases, the J end lost 0 bases, and 12 bases lay between the germline ends. CDR3 bases: TGTGCCAGCAGCTCTTTCGCGGTCGCAACTAATGAAAAACTGTTTTTT. It codes for CASSSFAVATNEKLFF.

The chain joins TRBV28 to TRBJ1-2; 9 bases are shared with TRBD1. Germline CDR1 is MDHEN and CDR2 is SYDVKM. The CDR3 runs 15 residues. J lost 8 bases, V lost 1 base, and 8 bases had no gene match. This CDR3 is CASSLYLQGAWGYTF. The DNA of the CDR3 is TGTGCCAGCAGTTTATACCTACAGGGGGCGTGGGGCTACACCTTC.

This chain links TRBV7-2 with TRBJ2-1, with D possibly TRBD2 on 5 matching bases. The V end was cut by 1 base, the J end by 5 bases, with 12 bases between. Per the germline V gene, CDR1 is SGHTA and CDR2 is FQGNSA. This CDR3 contains 15 residues. CDR3 bases: TGTGCCAGCAGCTTAGATCTAGCTTCCCACAATGAGCAGTTCTTC. Encoded protein: CASSLDLASHNEQFF.

In DNA, the CDR3 is TGTGCCAGCAGTACCGGGACAGGTGCCCCCTATGGCTACACCTTC. This encodes CASSTGTGAPYGYTF. V and J are TRBV2 and TRBJ1-2; TRBD1 aligns across 8 bases. The ends lost 5 bases at V and 4 bases at J; junction bases unmatched: 9. Germline-derived CDR1 and CDR2 are SNHLY and FYNNEI. The CDR3 is 15 residues long.

The chain joins TRBV28 to TRBJ1-6, with 9 bases aligning to TRBD1. V lost 6 bases to trimming and J lost 6 bases; unmatched junction nucleotides: 12. CDR3 length: 17 residues. Germline values: CDR1 MDHEN, CDR2 SYDVKM. CDR3 protein: CASSPGTGSLGNSPLHF. The DNA for the CDR3 is TGTGCCAGCAGCCCCGGGACAGGGTCTCTTGGTAATTCACCCCTCCACTTT.

V usage is TRBV4-1 and J usage is TRBJ1-2; 9 bases line up with TRBD1. J gave up 4 bases and V 3 bases, and 6 bases lay outside the gene matches. The CDR3 has 15 amino acids. The germline V gene encodes CDR1 MGHRA and CDR2 YSYEKL. The CDR3 bases are TGCGCCAGCAGCCAGCCCCGGGACAGGGTCTATGGCTACACCTTC. This translates into CASSQPRDRVYGYTF.